This is a list of T cell receptor beta chains from one sample in a study of T-cell memory formation after mild COVID-19. One entry per CDR3 protein, called by TCRdb with MiXCR from the 5' RACE reads. This sample carries over 350,000 distinct CDR3 sequences, roughly 26% of them seen once, and the ten largest clones take roughly 8.9%. The specimen sequenced was PBMCs or a T cell subset sorted from them (not recorded which). Every receptor here comes from an adult woman who had mild COVID-19 (a few samples of this study predate the infection). Cell type and time point are not known. The CDR3 runs from the conserved cysteine through the conserved F or W. The D gene is left open where the match is weak. Where a row states a size, it is once, few, many or the class of an expanded clone; other rows omit it.

D gene | J gene | V gene | clone size | CDR3 protein | CDR3 DNA
NA | TRBJ1-1 | TRBV18 | NA | CASSPLAGGSNTEAFF | TGTGCCAGCTCACCGCTTGCGGGGGGGTCGAACACTGAAGCTTTCTTT
NA | TRBJ1-2 | TRBV27 | NA | CASTRSPANYGYTF | TGTGCCAGCACCAGGTCACCCGCTAACTATGGCTACACCTTC
NA | TRBJ1-5 | TRBV19 | NA | CASSINRAGNQPQHF | TGTGCCAGTAGTATAAACAGGGCCGGCAATCAGCCCCAGCATTTT
NA | TRBJ2-2 | TRBV20-1 | NA | CSARDVTVSSGAGELFF | TGCAGTGCTAGAGATGTAACGGTCTCCTCCGGCGCCGGGGAGCTGTTTTTT
TRBD2 | TRBJ2-1 | TRBV7-9 | NA | CASSTSVVPGEQFF | TGTGCCAGCAGTACTAGCGTCGTCCCGGGTGAGCAGTTCTTC
NA | TRBJ1-1 | TRBV25-1 | NA | CASRDAGTEAFF | TGTGCCAGCAGGGACGCGGGAACTGAAGCTTTCTTT
TRBD1 | TRBJ1-1 | TRBV20-1 | many | CSARTGGTEAFF | TGCAGTGCTAGAACAGGGGGAACTGAAGCTTTCTTT
NA | TRBJ1-2 | TRBV20-1 | NA | CSARDLLYTF | TGCAGTGCTAGAGATCTACTATACACCTTC
TRBD1 | TRBJ2-5 | TRBV29-1 | few | CSVGQGNGETQYF | TGCAGCGTTGGACAGGGGAACGGAGAGACCCAGTACTTC
TRBD2 | TRBJ2-5 | TRBV7-8 | many | CASSSTAWREGRETQYF | TGTGCCAGCAGCTCGACAGCCTGGCGGGAGGGCCGTGAGACCCAGTACTTC
NA | TRBJ1-1 | TRBV12-3/TRBV12-4 | NA | CASSPDGRYTEAFF | TGTGCCAGCAGCCCGGACGGACGGTACACTGAAGCTTTCTTT
NA | TRBJ2-7 | TRBV18 | NA | CASSPGKGRVVLEQYF | TGTGCCAGCTCACCGGGTAAGGGCCGTGTTGTCCTCGAGCAGTACTTC
NA | TRBJ2-5 | TRBV5-1 | NA | CASSLGHKQETQYF | TGCGCCAGCAGCTTGGGCCACAAACAAGAGACCCAGTACTTC
NA | TRBJ1-6 | TRBV6-5 | NA | CASSYGAPGSYNSPLHF | TGTGCCAGCAGTTACGGAGCTCCGGGCTCCTATAATTCACCCCTCCACTTT
TRBD2 | TRBJ2-5 | TRBV19 | once | CASSMVGGYQETQYF | TGTGCCAGTAGTATGGTGGGGGGGTACCAAGAGACCCAGTACTTC
NA | TRBJ2-2 | TRBV12-3/TRBV12-4 | few | CASSLVPQGVRELFF | TGTGCCAGCAGTTTGGTCCCCCAAGGGGTGAGGGAGCTGTTTTTT
NA | TRBJ2-3 | TRBV12-5 | few | CASGLVRPSTDTQYF | TGTGCTAGTGGTTTGGTTAGACCTAGCACAGATACGCAGTATTTT
NA | TRBJ2-7 | TRBV3-1 | few | CASSQVRGKSGYEQYF | TGTGCCAGCAGCCAAGTGCGCGGGAAAAGCGGCTACGAGCAGTACTTC
NA | TRBJ1-1 | TRBV27 | NA | CASKSGGPNTEAFF | TGTGCCAGCAAATCGGGAGGCCCTAACACTGAAGCTTTCTTT
TRBD1 | TRBJ2-7 | TRBV12-3/TRBV12-4 | few | CASSLARGQGYYEQYF | TGTGCCAGCAGTTTAGCCCGGGGACAGGGTTACTACGAGCAGTACTTC
NA | TRBJ2-3 | TRBV20-1 | NA | CSATPTREDTDTQYF | TGCAGTGCCACACCCACCAGGGAGGACACAGATACGCAGTATTTT
NA | TRBJ2-7 | TRBV20-1 | NA | CSARNRETYEQYF | TGCAGTGCTAGAAACAGGGAAACCTACGAGCAGTACTTC
NA | TRBJ2-6 | TRBV7-8 | NA | CASSLLPTGANVLTF | TGTGCCAGCAGCTTGCTTCCAACTGGGGCCAACGTCCTGACTTTC
TRBD1 | TRBJ1-6 | TRBV5-1 | few | CASSPGTEDNSPLHF | TGCGCCAGCAGCCCGGGGACAGAAGATAATTCACCCCTCCACTTT
TRBD1 | TRBJ2-5 | TRBV20-1 | NA | CSASATGGSETQYF | TGCAGTGCTTCAGCGACAGGGGGCTCGGAGACCCAGTACTTC
NA | TRBJ2-3 | TRBV7-9 | few | CASSLSPGTYLTDTQYF | TGTGCCAGCAGCCTTTCACCCGGGACCTACCTCACGGATACGCAGTATTTT
TRBD1 | TRBJ2-7 | TRBV2 | NA | CASGTGDVYEQYF | TGTGCCAGTGGGACAGGGGACGTATACGAGCAGTACTTC
NA | TRBJ2-7 | TRBV4-1 | NA | CASSQLSPAGTTLGAYEQYF | TGCGCCAGCAGCCAACTCTCTCCGGCCGGGACAACGCTTGGGGCCTACGAGCAGTACTTC
TRBD2 | TRBJ2-3 | TRBV5-4 | few | CASSLGGLAVSDTQYF | TGTGCCAGCAGCTTGGGCGGACTAGCGGTTTCAGATACGCAGTATTTT
TRBD1 | TRBJ2-1 | TRBV7-6 | many | CASSQNTGGAYNEQFF | TGTGCCAGCAGCCAAAACACAGGGGGTGCCTACAATGAGCAGTTCTTC
NA | TRBJ1-1 | TRBV4-2 | NA | CASSQAQRANTEAFF | TGTGCCAGCAGCCAAGCGCAAAGGGCGAACACTGAAGCTTTCTTT
TRBD2 | TRBJ2-1 | TRBV29-1 | NA | CSVDSGTTNEQFF | TGCAGCGTTGACAGCGGGACGACAAATGAGCAGTTCTTC
TRBD2 | TRBJ2-7 | TRBV12-3/TRBV12-4 | NA | CASSSTPGLAGGTSYEQYF | TGTGCCAGCAGTTCGACTCCGGGACTAGCGGGGGGGACGTCCTACGAGCAGTACTTC
TRBD2 | TRBJ2-5 | TRBV10-3 | few | CAIRSGGIGETQYF | TGTGCCATCAGGTCGGGGGGTATTGGAGAGACCCAGTACTTC
TRBD1 | TRBJ2-1 | TRBV7-3 | NA | CASSLEGDSSYNEQFF | TGTGCCAGCAGCTTAGAGGGGGACAGCTCCTACAATGAGCAGTTCTTC
NA | TRBJ1-1 | TRBV27 | many | CASSIFQGNTEAFF | TGTGCCAGCAGCATCTTTCAGGGTAACACTGAAGCTTTCTTT
TRBD2 | TRBJ2-3 | TRBV6-6 | few | CASSLLAGGLTDTQYF | TGTGCCAGCAGCCTCTTAGCGGGAGGACTCACAGATACGCAGTATTTT
TRBD1 | TRBJ1-5 | TRBV4-1 | NA | CASKAVGTGGNQPQHF | TGCGCCAGCAAAGCTGTGGGGACAGGGGGCAATCAGCCCCAGCATTTT
TRBD1 | TRBJ1-5 | TRBV12-3/TRBV12-4 | NA | CASSPGQGGHDQPQHF | TGTGCCAGCAGTCCTGGACAGGGCGGTCACGACCAGCCCCAGCATTTT
TRBD2 | TRBJ2-1 | TRBV5-1 | NA | CASGTSGSYNEQFF | TGCGCCAGCGGGACTAGCGGATCCTACAATGAGCAGTTCTTC
NA | TRBJ2-3 | TRBV20-1 | few | CSVLIGGRPGDTQYF | TGCAGTGTTCTGATAGGAGGGAGGCCGGGAGATACGCAGTATTTT
NA | TRBJ2-5 | TRBV20-1 | few | CSARDRREYQETQYF | TGCAGTGCTAGAGATAGGAGGGAGTACCAAGAGACCCAGTACTTC
TRBD2 | TRBJ2-7 | TRBV7-6 | few | CASSLEGGGINYEQYF | TGTGCCAGCAGCTTAGAAGGCGGGGGGATAAACTACGAGCAGTACTTC